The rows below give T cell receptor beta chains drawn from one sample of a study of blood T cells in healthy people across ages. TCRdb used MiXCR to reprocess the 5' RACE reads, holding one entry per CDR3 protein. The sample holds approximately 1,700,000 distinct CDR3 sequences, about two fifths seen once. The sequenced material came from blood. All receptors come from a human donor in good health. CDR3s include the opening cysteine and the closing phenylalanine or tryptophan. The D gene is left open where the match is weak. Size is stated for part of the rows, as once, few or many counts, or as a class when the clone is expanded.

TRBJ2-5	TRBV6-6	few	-	CASLKLKIITKEQYF	TGTGCCAGCTTAAAATTGAAAATTATTACTAAAGAGCAGTACTTC
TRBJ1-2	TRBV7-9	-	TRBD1	CASSLVPGQGGPYGYTF	TGTGCCAGCAGCTTAGTGCCGGGACAGGGGGGACCTTATGGCTACACCTTC
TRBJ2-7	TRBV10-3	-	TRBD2	CAIKLAGSYEQYF	TGTGCCATCAAACTAGCGGGGAGCTACGAGCAGTACTTC
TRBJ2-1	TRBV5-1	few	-	CASMPERGNNEQFF	TGCGCCAGCATGCCAGAGAGAGGCAACAATGAGCAGTTCTTC
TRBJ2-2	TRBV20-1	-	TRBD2	CSARTSGDTGELFF	TGCAGTGCTAGGACTAGCGGGGACACCGGGGAGCTGTTTTTT
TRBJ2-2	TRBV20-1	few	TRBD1	CSATARDRTFTGELFF	TGCAGTGCAACCGCCCGGGACAGAACATTCACCGGGGAGCTGTTTTTT
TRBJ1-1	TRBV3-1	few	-	CASSQGFRVGMNTEAFF	TGTGCCAGCAGCCAAGGGTTCAGGGTCGGAATGAACACTGAAGCTTTCTTT
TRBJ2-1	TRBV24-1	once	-	CATSDSTTNSYNEQFF	TGTGCCACCAGTGATTCAACTACTAACTCCTACAATGAGCAGTTCTTC
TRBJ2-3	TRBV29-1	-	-	CSVEKGSTTDTQYF	TGCAGCGTTGAAAAGGGGTCTACCACAGACACGCAGTATTTT
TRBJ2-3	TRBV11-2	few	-	CASSPLDRRLTDTQYF	TGTGCCAGCAGCCCACTAGACAGGAGGTTAACAGATACGCAGTATTTT
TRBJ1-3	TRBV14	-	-	CASSQERGTGNTIYF	TGTGCCAGCAGCCAAGAACGGGGAACTGGAAACACCATATATTTT
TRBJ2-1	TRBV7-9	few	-	CASSPGEAWQFF	TGTGCCAGCAGCCCAGGAGAGGCGTGGCAGTTCTTC
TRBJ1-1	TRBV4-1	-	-	CASSQDSEIAAFF	TGCGCCAGCAGCCAAGACTCGGAGATTGCGGCTTTCTTT
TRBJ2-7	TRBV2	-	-	CASSEVRATYEQYF	TGTGCCAGCAGTGAAGTCAGGGCCACCTACGAGCAGTACTTC
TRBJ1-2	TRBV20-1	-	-	CSARTGVYGYTF	TGCAGTGCTAGAACAGGAGTCTATGGCTACACCTTC
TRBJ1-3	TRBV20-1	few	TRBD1	CSAVAGTGINTIYF	TGCAGTGCGGTCGCCGGGACAGGGATTAACACCATATATTTT
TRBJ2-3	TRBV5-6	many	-	CASSFWVGDTQYF	TGTGCCAGCAGCTTCTGGGTGGGAGATACGCAGTATTTT
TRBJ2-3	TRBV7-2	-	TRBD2	CASSLTSGGAATDTQYF	TGTGCCAGCAGCTTGACTAGCGGGGGGGCCGCTACAGATACGCAGTATTTT
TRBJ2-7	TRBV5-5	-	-	CASSRGADYEQYF	TGTGCCAGCAGCCGCGGGGCGGACTACGAGCAGTACTTC
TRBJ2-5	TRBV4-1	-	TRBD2	CASSQGGGASVVETQYF	TGCGCCAGCAGCCAAGGCGGGGGGGCCTCCGTGGTAGAGACCCAGTACTTC
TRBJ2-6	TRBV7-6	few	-	CASSPVGGSSGANVLTF	TGTGCCAGCAGCCCGGTGGGGGGCTCATCCGGGGCCAACGTCCTGACTTTC
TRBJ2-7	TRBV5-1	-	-	CASTSEGRDEQYF	TGCGCCAGCACCTCGGAGGGACGGGACGAGCAGTACTTC
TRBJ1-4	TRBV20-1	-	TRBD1	CSARDSGTGRGEKLFF	TGCAGTGCTAGAGATTCAGGGACAGGGAGAGGTGAAAAACTGTTTTTT
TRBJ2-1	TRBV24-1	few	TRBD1	CATSDRGQGSWDEQFF	TGTGCCACCAGTGACCGCGGACAGGGTTCCTGGGATGAGCAGTTCTTC
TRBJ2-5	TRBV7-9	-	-	CASSPAGALPGEEQYF	TGTGCCAGCAGCCCCGCCGGGGCACTCCCTGGGGAAGAGCAGTACTTC
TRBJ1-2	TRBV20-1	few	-	CSARDGRETNYGYTF	TGCAGTGCTAGAGATGGGAGAGAAACTAACTATGGCTACACCTTC
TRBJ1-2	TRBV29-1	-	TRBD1	CSVGVGGSGYTF	TGCAGCGTCGGGGTAGGGGGCTCTGGCTACACCTTC
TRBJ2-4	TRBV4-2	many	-	CASSQVISGENIQYF	TGTGCCAGCAGCCAAGTTATCTCCGGAGAGAACATTCAGTACTTC
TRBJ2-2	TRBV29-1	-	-	CSALNPDTGELFF	TGCAGCGCCCTAAATCCGGACACCGGGGAGCTGTTTTTT
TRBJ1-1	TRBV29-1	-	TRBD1	CSVDSWTGGVLNTEAFF	TGCAGCGTTGATTCCTGGACAGGGGGGGTTTTGAACACTGAAGCTTTCTTT
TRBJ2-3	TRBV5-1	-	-	CASSLAGKSTDTQYF	TGCGCCAGCAGCTTGGCGGGCAAGAGCACAGATACGCAGTATTTT
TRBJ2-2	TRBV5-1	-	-	CASSLVTASLGELFF	TGCGCCAGCAGCTTGGTGACAGCCTCACTAGGGGAGCTGTTTTTT
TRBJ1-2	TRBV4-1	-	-	CAGSQDGSGYSGYTF	TGCGCCGGCAGCCAAGACGGTTCGGGGTATTCTGGCTACACCTTC
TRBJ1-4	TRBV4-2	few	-	CASSPVDEKLFF	TGTGCCAGCAGCCCAGTGGATGAAAAACTGTTTTTT
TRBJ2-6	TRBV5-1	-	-	CASSFSASGANVPTF	TGCGCCAGCAGCTTTTCCGCCTCTGGGGCCAACGTCCCGACTTTC
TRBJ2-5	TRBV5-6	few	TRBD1	CASRGDRAWETQYF	TGTGCCAGCAGGGGTGACAGGGCCTGGGAGACCCAGTACTTC
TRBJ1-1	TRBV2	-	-	CASSEGRGLITEAFF	TGTGCCAGCAGTGAGGGGCGGGGTTTAATCACTGAAGCTTTCTTT
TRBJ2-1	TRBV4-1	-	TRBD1	CASSQVGDRGNNEQFF	TGCGCCAGCAGCCAAGTTGGGGACAGGGGAAACAATGAGCAGTTCTTC
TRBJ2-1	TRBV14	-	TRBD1	CASSQLGTGVDEQFF	TGTGCCAGCAGCCAATTGGGGACAGGGGTAGATGAGCAGTTCTTC
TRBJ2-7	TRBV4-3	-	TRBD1	CASSHRTGITYEQYF	TGCGCCAGCAGCCACCGGACAGGCATAACCTACGAGCAGTACTTC
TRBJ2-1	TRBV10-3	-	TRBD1	CAISEGTGGDNEQFF	TGTGCCATCAGTGAGGGGACAGGGGGAGACAATGAGCAGTTCTTC
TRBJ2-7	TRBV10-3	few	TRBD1	CAISVSGQGSDEQYF	TGTGCCATCAGTGTGTCGGGACAGGGGAGCGACGAGCAGTACTTC
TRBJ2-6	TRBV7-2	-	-	CASSFGVYSGANVLTF	TGTGCCAGCAGCTTCGGGGTCTACTCTGGGGCCAACGTCCTGACTTTC
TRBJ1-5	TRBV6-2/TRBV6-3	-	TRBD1	CASSSTGGIDQPQHF	TGTGCCAGCAGTTCTACAGGGGGTATCGATCAGCCCCAGCATTTT
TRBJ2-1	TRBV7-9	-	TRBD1	CASSPSGTEYNEQFF	TGTGCCAGCAGCCCTTCCGGGACAGAGTACAATGAGCAGTTCTTC
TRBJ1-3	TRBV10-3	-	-	CATKGSGDTIYF	TGTGCCACCAAGGGGTCTGGAGACACCATATATTTT
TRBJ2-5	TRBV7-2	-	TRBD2	CASSFIGTSGGETQYF	TGTGCCAGCAGCTTTATAGGGACTAGCGGGGGAGAGACCCAGTACTTC
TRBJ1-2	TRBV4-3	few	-	CASSQDAGHYGYTF	TGCGCCAGCAGCCAAGATGCAGGGCACTATGGCTACACCTTC
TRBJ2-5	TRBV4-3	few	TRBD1	CASSQEWLQGAETQYF	TGCGCCAGCAGCCAAGAGTGGCTGCAGGGGGCAGAGACCCAGTACTTC
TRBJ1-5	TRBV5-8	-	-	CASSDTTGYSQPQHF	TGTGCCAGCAGCGATACTACAGGGTACAGTCAGCCCCAGCATTTT
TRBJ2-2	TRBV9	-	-	CASSIEEGGELFF	TGTGCCAGCAGCATAGAGGAAGGCGGGGAGCTGTTTTTT
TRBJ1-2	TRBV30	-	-	CAWSPGRSYGYTF	TGTGCCTGGAGTCCGGGGAGGAGCTATGGCTACACCTTC
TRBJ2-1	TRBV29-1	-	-	CSVATVSDNEQFF	TGCAGCGTTGCGACAGTCTCTGACAATGAGCAGTTCTTC
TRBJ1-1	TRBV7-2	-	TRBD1	CASSLTGVPEAFF	TGTGCCAGCAGCCTGACAGGGGTGCCTGAAGCTTTCTTT